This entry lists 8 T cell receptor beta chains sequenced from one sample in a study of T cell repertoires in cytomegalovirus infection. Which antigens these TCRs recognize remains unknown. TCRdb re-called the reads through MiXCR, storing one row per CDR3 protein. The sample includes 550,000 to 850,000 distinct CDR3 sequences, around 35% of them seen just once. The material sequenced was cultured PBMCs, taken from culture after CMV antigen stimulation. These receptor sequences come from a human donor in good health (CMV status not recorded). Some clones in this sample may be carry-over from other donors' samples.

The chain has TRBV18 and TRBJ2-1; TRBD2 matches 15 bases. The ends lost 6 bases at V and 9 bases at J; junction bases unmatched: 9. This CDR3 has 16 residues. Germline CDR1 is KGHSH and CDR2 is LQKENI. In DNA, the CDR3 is TGTGCCAGCTCCCCGTGGACTAGCGGGAGGGCCGGTGAGCAGTTCTTC. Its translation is CASSPWTSGRAGEQFF. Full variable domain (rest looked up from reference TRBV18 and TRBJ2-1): NAGVMQNPRHLVRRRGQEARLRCSPMKGHSHVYWYRQLPEEGLKFMVYLQKENIIDESGMPKERFSAEFPKEGPSILRIQQVVRGDSAAYFCASSPWTSGRAGEQFFGPGTRLTVL.

The CDR3, as DNA: TGTGCCAGCACCGCCGGGGGGACGTATAATTCACCCCTCCACTTT. This gives the protein CASTAGGTYNSPLHF. The chain uses TRBV9 and TRBJ1-6; weak D call: TRBD1 (5 bases). The germline V gene encodes CDR1 SGDLS and CDR2 YYNGEE. V was trimmed by 6 bases and J by 4 bases, leaving 14 bases between them. The CDR3 sequence is 15 residues long.

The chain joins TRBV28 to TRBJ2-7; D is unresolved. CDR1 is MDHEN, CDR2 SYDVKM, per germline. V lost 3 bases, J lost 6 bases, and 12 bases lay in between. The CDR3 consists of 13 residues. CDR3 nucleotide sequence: TGTGCCAGCAGTTTGTGGTCTTGGTCCGAGCAGTACTTC. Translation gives CASSLWSWSEQYF.

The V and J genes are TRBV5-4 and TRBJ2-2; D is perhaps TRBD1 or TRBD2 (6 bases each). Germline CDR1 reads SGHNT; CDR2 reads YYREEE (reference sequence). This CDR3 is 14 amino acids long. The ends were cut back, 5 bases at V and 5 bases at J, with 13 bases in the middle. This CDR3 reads CASRKGGRTGELFF. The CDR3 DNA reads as TGTGCCAGCAGAAAGGGGGGCAGGACCGGGGAGCTGTTTTTT.

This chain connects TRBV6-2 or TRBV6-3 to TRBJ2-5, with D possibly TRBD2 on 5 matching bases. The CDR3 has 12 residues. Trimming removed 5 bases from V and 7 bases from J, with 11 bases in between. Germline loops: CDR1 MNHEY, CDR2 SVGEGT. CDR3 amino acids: CASSQRRGTQYF. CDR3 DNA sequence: TGTGCCAGCAGTCAGCGCCGGGGGACCCAGTACTTC.

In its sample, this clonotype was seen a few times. DNA of the CDR3: TGTGCCATCAGTGAGTCTCAGGGTCAGCCCCAGCATTTT. It translates to CAISESQGQPQHF. This chain joins TRBV10-3 and TRBJ1-5; TRBD1 is a possible D gene (5 bases). Germline CDR1 ENHRY, CDR2 SYGVKD. CDR3 length: 13 residues. Trimming stripped 0 bases from V and 6 bases from J, with 6 bases between.

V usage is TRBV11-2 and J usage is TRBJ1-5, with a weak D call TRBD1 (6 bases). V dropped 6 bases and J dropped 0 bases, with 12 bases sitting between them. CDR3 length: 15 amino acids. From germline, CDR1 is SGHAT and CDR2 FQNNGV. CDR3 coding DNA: TGTGCCAGCAGTTATCAGGGGTATAGCAATCAGCCCCAGCATTTT. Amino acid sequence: CASSYQGYSNQPQHF.

As DNA, the CDR3 is TGTGCCAGCTTCGGGGGCCACGAGCAGTACTTC. This translates into CASFGGHEQYF. This chain links TRBV6-1 with TRBJ2-7, with D possibly being TRBD1 or TRBD2 (6 bases each). The CDR3 consists of 11 residues. Deletions cut 8 bases from V and 5 bases from J, with 10 bases between. Germline CDR1 MNHNS, CDR2 SASEGT.